The present T cell receptor beta chain was sequenced within a study of cytomegalovirus exposure and HLA in healthy donors. Comment on this clone: The antigen is not known.

General study results and limits: The investigators catalogued 164 TCR beta chains as cytomegalovirus-associated. Presence/absence analyses treated sequencing depth as roughly uniform across donors.

PCR was performed using 60 Vbeta and 13 Jbeta primers. TCRdb's table, derived via immunoSEQ multiplex PCR, lists solely in-frame clones and lacks some. The sample yields some 130,000 clones, around 79% seen once. Sequenced material: PBMCs. This clonotype was sampled from a female donor in good health and CMV-seronegative.

The CDR3, as DNA: TGTGCCTGGAGTCCGGGGGGCGTGGTGGGCTACACCTTC. As protein: CAWSPGGVVGYTF. J is TRBJ1-2 and V is TRBV30; D may be TRBD1 (6 bases). V lost 2 bases and J lost 8, with 15 bases in between. The CDR3 loop spans 13 amino acids. Germline loops: CDR1 GTSNPN, CDR2 SVGIG (reference sequence).